One and the same sample provided the 12 T cell receptor beta chains below, sequenced in a study of blood T cell repertoires in COVID-19. Clones were read by immunoSEQ multiplex PCR, and TCRdb kept only the in-frame ones, dropping some. This sample carries some 17,000 clones, approximately 90% of them seen once, and the ten largest clones take over 15%. Sequenced material: peripheral blood. The receptors derive from a man aged 45-65 years with active COVID-19.

The chain has TRBV5-4 and TRBJ2-7; 11 nucleotides agree with TRBD1. With V trimmed by 4 bases and J by 2 bases, 5 bases remained unmatched. From germline, CDR1 is SGHNT and CDR2 YYREEE (reference sequence). This CDR3 is built from 15 residues. CDR3 bases: TGTGCCAGCAGCCTGGACAGGGGGCTGACCTACGAGCAGTACTTC. As protein: CASSLDRGLTYEQYF. The whole variable domain, remainder taken from reference TRBV5-4 and TRBJ2-7, is ETGVTQSPTHLIKTRGQQVTLRCSSQSGHNTVSWYQQALGQGPQFIFQYYREEENGRGNFPPRFSGLQFPNYSSELNVNALELDDSALYLCASSLDRGLTYEQYFGPGTRLTVT.

The rearrangement uses TRBV9 and TRBJ1-1, with TRBD1 matching 7 bases. Germline V lookup: CDR1 SGDLS, CDR2 YYNGEE. This CDR3 contains 15 residues. With V trimmed by 4 bases and J by 1 base, 7 bases remained unmatched. The CDR3, as DNA: TGTGCCAGCAGCCCAGGGGGACAGAAGAACACTGAAGCTTTCTTT. This codes for CASSPGGQKNTEAFF.

This clone was found once. The chain recombines TRBV6-5 with TRBJ1-5; D perhaps matches TRBD1 (5 bases). V was trimmed by 8 bases and J by 7 bases, leaving 21 bases between them. The germline V gene encodes CDR1 MNHEY and CDR2 SVGAGI. The CDR3 is 15 amino acids. The CDR3: CASGFRGGDGQPQHF. CDR3 nucleotide sequence: TGTGCCAGCGGCTTCCGCGGAGGGGATGGCCAGCCCCAGCATTTT.

This chain uses TRBV19 with TRBJ2-1; 12 bases fit TRBD2. This CDR3 is built from 16 residues. The germline V gene has CDR1 LNHDA and CDR2 SQIVND (reference sequence). After removal of 6 bases from V and 9 bases from J, the junction contained 12 bases not matched to a gene. The CDR3 loop is CASRSRLAGEDIEQFF. In nucleotides, the CDR3 is TGTGCCAGTAGATCGAGACTAGCGGGAGAGGACATTGAGCAGTTCTTC.

J is TRBJ2-1 and V is TRBV30; D remains unclear. The germline V gene has CDR1 GTSNPN and CDR2 SVGIG (reference sequence). There are 13 residues in the CDR3. Trimming took off 4 bases at V and 4 bases at J, with 11 bases between the two ends. CDR3 sequence (DNA): TGTGCCTGGAATCCAGGAATGTACAATGAGCAGTTCTTC. Its protein product is CAWNPGMYNEQFF.

V and J are TRBV24-1 and TRBJ1-1; a weak D match, TRBD1 (6 bases). The CDR3 sequence is 18 residues long. Deletions cut 4 bases from V and 1 base from J, with 21 bases between. The germline gives CDR1 KGHDR, CDR2 SFDVKD. For the CDR3, the DNA is TGTGCCACCAGTGAACTCGACAGGCACTGCTGCTGGAACACTGAAGCTTTCTTT. It encodes CATSELDRHCCWNTEAFF.

The chain combines TRBV28 with TRBJ2-1; D unclear. The CDR3 spans 15 residues. CDR1 MDHEN and CDR2 SYDVKM come from the germline V gene. V lost 6 bases, J lost 0 bases, and 12 bases lay in between. CDR3 DNA sequence: TGTGCCAGCAGCCGCCGACTGAGCTCCTACAATGAGCAGTTCTTC. Residues: CASSRRLSSYNEQFF.

The gene calls are TRBV27 and TRBJ1-5, with D tentatively TRBD1 (5 bases). Trimming took 0 bases from V and 0 from J, leaving 6 bases between them. This CDR3 comprises 15 residues. Germline V lookup: CDR1 MNHEY, CDR2 SMNVEV (reference sequence). In DNA, the CDR3 is TGTGCCAGCAGTTTATCAGGGGTTAGCAATCAGCCCCAGCATTTT. Its protein is CASSLSGVSNQPQHF.

V gene TRBV7-3 combines with J gene TRBJ2-2, with 7 nucleotides matching TRBD2. J was trimmed by 0 bases and V by 4 bases; bases with no gene match: 8. The CDR3 is 17 amino acids. Germline V gene data show CDR1 as SGHTA and CDR2 as FQGTGA. CDR3 in amino acids: CASSSNPSGPNTGELFF. CDR3 in DNA: TGTGCCAGCAGCTCCAACCCTAGCGGTCCGAACACCGGGGAGCTGTTTTTT.

This clone came up once. The V gene is TRBV10-3, the J gene TRBJ1-2; D remains ambiguous. This CDR3 comprises 15 residues. Germline V gene lookup returns CDR1 ENHRY and CDR2 SYGVKD. V lost 2 bases and J lost 1, with 11 bases in between. CDR3 bases: TGTGCCATCAGTGAGGTCCAGGAGGATAACTATGGCTACACCTTC. Its translation: CAISEVQEDNYGYTF.

The CDR3 DNA reads TGCGCCAGCAGGGGGGCAGGGCGGACTGAAGCTTTCTTT. This encodes CASRGAGRTEAFF. The rearrangement links TRBV4-1 to TRBJ1-1, with a weak D call TRBD1 (6 bases). Trimming pared 6 bases from V and 5 bases from J, leaving 13 bases between. The V gene's germline CDR1 is MGHRA and CDR2 YSYEKL. The CDR3 length is 13 residues.

The chain recombines TRBV19 with TRBJ1-2; 7 nucleotides agree with TRBD1. The CDR3 extends over 15 amino acids. V lost 5 bases, J lost 0 bases, and 6 bases stayed unmatched. CDR1 and CDR2 from the germline V gene are LNHDA and SQIVND (reference sequence). The CDR3 sequence is CASSGGQEANYGYTF. CDR3 sequence (DNA): TGTGCCAGTAGTGGAGGACAGGAAGCTAACTATGGCTACACCTTC.